A selection of T cell receptor beta chains follows, all from one sample in a study of shared clonotypes between healthy human individuals. The data were produced by immunoSEQ multiplex PCR, yet TCRdb's version contains in-frame clones alone and is incomplete. The data contain a few hundred thousand clones, approximately 71% of them seen just once; the ten biggest clones take up approximately 12%. Sequencing used PBMCs. These receptors all come from a woman between 40 and 55 years old in good health. Some clones in this sample may be carry-over from other donors' samples. Each CDR3 is given with its conserved first and last residue. The D gene is left open where the match is weak. Clone sizes are given selectively: once, few, many, or a class where the clone is expanded.

v_gene	abundance	j_gene	d_gene	CDR3aa	CDR3nt
TRBV7-9	NA	TRBJ2-7	TRBD1	CASNTGVHEQYF	TGTGCCAGCAATACAGGGGTCCACGAGCAGTACTTC
TRBV19	once	TRBJ1-5	NA	CASSLGGGVDNQPQHF	TGTGCCAGTAGTCTGGGTGGTGGAGTTGACAATCAGCCCCAGCATTTT
TRBV28	few	TRBJ2-6	TRBD2	CASSSRGAPSSGANVLTF	TGTGCCAGCAGTTCGCGGGGGGCCCCTAGCTCTGGGGCCAACGTCCTGACTTTC
TRBV11-2	NA	TRBJ2-3	NA	CASSLVPTGSGTQYF	TGTGCCAGCAGCTTAGTACCGACTGGGTCTGGAACGCAGTATTTT
TRBV7-2	NA	TRBJ2-1	NA	CASSRDPVVYNEQFF	TGTGCCAGCAGCAGAGACCCGGTGGTCTACAATGAGCAGTTCTTC
TRBV5-1	NA	TRBJ2-1	TRBD2	CASSLASGSYNEQFF	TGCGCCAGCAGCTTGGCTAGCGGGAGCTACAATGAGCAGTTCTTC
TRBV7-2	NA	TRBJ1-5	TRBD1	CASTIGQGASQPQHF	TGTGCCAGCACCATCGGACAGGGGGCGAGTCAGCCCCAGCATTTT
TRBV29-1	NA	TRBJ2-3	TRBD2	CSVVPGLGTGRQYF	TGCAGCGTTGTCCCAGGACTAGGGACCGGGAGGCAGTATTTT
TRBV4-2	NA	TRBJ2-1	NA	CASSQVPSGYRFF	TGTGCCAGCAGCCAAGTGCCGAGCGGGTACCGCTTCTTC
TRBV9	NA	TRBJ1-1	TRBD1	CASSYRGNTEAFF	TGTGCCAGCAGCTACAGGGGGAACACTGAAGCTTTCTTT
TRBV15	NA	TRBJ2-7	NA	CATSRDAGYEQYF	TGTGCCACCAGCAGAGATGCCGGCTACGAGCAGTACTTC
TRBV18	few	TRBJ2-5	NA	CASSPFDLETQYF	TGTGCCAGCTCACCATTCGATTTGGAGACCCAGTACTTC
TRBV4-1	once	TRBJ2-3	NA	CASSQQGRSTDTQYF	TGCGCCAGCAGCCAACAGGGGAGATCCACAGATACGCAGTATTTT
TRBV7-2	NA	TRBJ1-2	NA	CASSLGGFDYGYTF	TGTGCCAGCAGTCTAGGGGGGTTTGACTATGGCTACACCTTC
TRBV6-5	few	TRBJ2-7	NA	CASSTGGRNEQYF	TGTGCCAGCAGTACTGGGGGCCGGAACGAGCAGTACTTC
TRBV7-9	NA	TRBJ2-1	NA	CASSISGTYNEQFF	TGTGCCAGCAGCATCTCCGGGACATACAATGAGCAGTTCTTC
TRBV7-2	NA	TRBJ2-2	TRBD2	CASSKRESGELFF	TGTGCCAGCAGCAAGCGGGAGTCCGGGGAGCTGTTTTTT
TRBV5-1	many	TRBJ1-4	NA	CASSLGQSGEKLFF	TGCGCCAGCAGCTTGGGGCAGTCAGGCGAAAAACTGTTTTTT
TRBV5-1	few	TRBJ1-2	TRBD1	CASSSRTGGVGYTF	TGCGCCAGCAGCTCCCGTACAGGGGGCGTTGGCTACACCTTC
TRBV19	NA	TRBJ2-7	TRBD2	CASSIQLAGVYEQYF	TGTGCCAGTAGTATCCAACTAGCGGGAGTCTACGAGCAGTACTTC
TRBV19	NA	TRBJ2-7	NA	CASSPPGQGHEQYF	TGTGCCAGTAGTCCCCCGGGGCAGGGCCACGAGCAGTACTTC
TRBV29-1	NA	TRBJ2-2	NA	CSVEDRVGDRGTGELFF	TGCAGCGTTGAAGATCGGGTTGGCGACAGAGGAACCGGGGAGCTGTTTTTT
TRBV5-1	NA	TRBJ2-3	NA	CASSLGNAQSTDTQYF	TGCGCCAGCAGCTTGGGGAACGCACAAAGCACAGATACGCAGTATTTT
TRBV29-1	NA	TRBJ2-7	TRBD2	CSAGLAGRYEQYF	TGCAGCGCCGGACTAGCGGGGAGGTACGAGCAGTACTTC
TRBV7-3	NA	TRBJ2-7	TRBD2	CASSLGGSDSYEQYF	TGTGCCAGCAGCTTAGGCGGGAGCGACTCCTACGAGCAGTACTTC
TRBV2	many	TRBJ2-1	NA	CASSERWEGNEQFF	TGTGCCAGCAGTGAAAGGTGGGAAGGGAATGAGCAGTTCTTC
TRBV7-2	NA	TRBJ2-1	NA	CASSADGLSYNEQFF	TGTGCCAGCAGCGCGGACGGATTGTCCTACAATGAGCAGTTCTTC
TRBV28	NA	TRBJ2-1	NA	CASGTHASYNEQFF	TGTGCCAGTGGGACTCACGCTTCCTACAATGAGCAGTTCTTC
TRBV6-5	NA	TRBJ2-5	NA	CASSNQETQYF	TGTGCCAGCAGTAACCAAGAGACCCAGTACTTC
TRBV4-2	NA	TRBJ2-5	NA	CASSQDRGGEETQYF	TGTGCCAGCAGCCAAGATAGGGGGGGGGAAGAGACCCAGTACTTC
TRBV7-9	NA	TRBJ1-1	NA	CASSLGTENTEAFF	TGTGCCAGCAGCTTAGGTACAGAGAACACTGAAGCTTTCTTT
TRBV6-6	NA	TRBJ1-3	NA	CASSSDSYSGNTIYF	TGTGCCAGCAGCTCGGACAGCTACTCTGGAAACACCATATATTTT
TRBV18	NA	TRBJ2-1	NA	CASSPIPLDGNEQFF	TGTGCCAGCTCACCGATTCCCCTAGATGGGAATGAGCAGTTCTTC
TRBV7-8	NA	TRBJ1-2	NA	CASSLGVGGEGYTF	TGTGCCAGCAGCTTAGGGGTTGGCGGCGAGGGCTACACCTTC
TRBV28	NA	TRBJ2-7	NA	CASNSLRDTLSYEQYF	TGTGCCAGCAATTCCCTCCGGGACACTCTCTCCTACGAGCAGTACTTC
TRBV27	NA	TRBJ1-1	NA	CASSFLGVLGTEAFF	TGTGCCAGCAGTTTTTTGGGGGTATTAGGCACTGAAGCTTTCTTT
TRBV29-1	once	TRBJ2-3	NA	CSLRLSTDTQYF	TGCAGCCTCCGGTTGAGCACAGATACGCAGTATTTT
TRBV14	once	TRBJ2-3	TRBD1	CASSQDPLDRDRPDTQYF	TGTGCCAGCAGCCAAGATCCCCTTGACAGGGATCGGCCAGATACGCAGTATTTT
TRBV5-1	once	TRBJ2-7	NA	CASMRGGLGEQYF	TGCGCCAGCATGAGAGGGGGGCTCGGCGAGCAGTACTTC
TRBV4-2	NA	TRBJ2-3	NA	CASSQPGPSTDTQYF	TGTGCCAGCAGCCAACCGGGACCAAGCACAGATACGCAGTATTTT
TRBV13	NA	TRBJ2-3	TRBD1	CASSLARGPDTQYF	TGTGCCAGCAGCTTAGCCAGGGGGCCAGATACGCAGTATTTT
TRBV5-4	many	TRBJ2-5	NA	CASSLNGRGSLKETQYF	TGTGCCAGCAGCTTGAACGGCAGGGGAAGCCTTAAAGAGACCCAGTACTTC
TRBV27	NA	TRBJ2-7	NA	CASGPTYEQYF	TGTGCCAGCGGGCCCACCTACGAGCAGTACTTC
TRBV9	NA	TRBJ2-1	NA	CASSVASGYNEQFF	TGTGCCAGCAGCGTAGCATCAGGATACAATGAGCAGTTCTTC
TRBV7-9	many	TRBJ2-2	TRBD2	CASGGLAGGTGELFF	TGTGCCAGCGGTGGACTAGCGGGAGGCACCGGGGAGCTGTTTTTT
TRBV28	NA	TRBJ2-2	TRBD2	CASTLPGLAGVAGELFF	TGTGCCAGCACCCTCCCGGGACTAGCGGGAGTAGCCGGGGAGCTGTTTTTT
TRBV7-9	NA	TRBJ2-7	NA	CASSLGPVGEQYF	TGTGCCAGCAGCTTAGGACCGGTCGGGGAGCAGTACTTC
TRBV13	NA	TRBJ1-5	NA	CASSGRTASNQPQHF	TGTGCCAGCAGCGGCAGGACAGCGAGCAATCAGCCCCAGCATTTT